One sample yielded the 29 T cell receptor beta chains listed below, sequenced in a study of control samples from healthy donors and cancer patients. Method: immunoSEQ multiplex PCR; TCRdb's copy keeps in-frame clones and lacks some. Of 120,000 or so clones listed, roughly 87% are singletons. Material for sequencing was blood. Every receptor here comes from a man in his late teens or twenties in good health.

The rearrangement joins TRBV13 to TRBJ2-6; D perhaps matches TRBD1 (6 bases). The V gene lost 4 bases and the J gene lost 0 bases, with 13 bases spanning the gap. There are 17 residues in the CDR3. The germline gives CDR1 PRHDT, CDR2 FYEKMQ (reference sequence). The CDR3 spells CASSSGTLISGANVLTF. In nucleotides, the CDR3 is TGTGCCAGCAGCTCCGGGACACTAATCTCTGGGGCCAACGTCCTGACTTTC.

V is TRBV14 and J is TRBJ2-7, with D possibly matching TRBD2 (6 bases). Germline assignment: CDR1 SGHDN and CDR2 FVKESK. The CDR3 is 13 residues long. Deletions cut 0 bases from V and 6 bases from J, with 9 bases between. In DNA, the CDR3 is TGTGCCAGCAGCCAAGAACTCGGGGGCGAGCAGTACTTC. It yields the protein CASSQELGGEQYF. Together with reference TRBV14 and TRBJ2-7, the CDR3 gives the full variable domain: EAGVTQFPSHSVIEKGQTVTLRCDPISGHDNLYWYRRVMGKEIKFLLHFVKESKQDESGMPNNRFLAERTGGTYSTLKVQPAELEDSGVYFCASSQELGGEQYFGPGTRLTVT.

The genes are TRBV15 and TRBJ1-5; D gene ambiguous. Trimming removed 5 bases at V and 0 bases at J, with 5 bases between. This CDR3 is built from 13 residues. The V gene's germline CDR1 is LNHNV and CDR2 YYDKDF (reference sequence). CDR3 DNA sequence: TGTGCCACCAGCGTGTATAGCAATCAGCCCCAGCATTTT. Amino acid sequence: CATSVYSNQPQHF.

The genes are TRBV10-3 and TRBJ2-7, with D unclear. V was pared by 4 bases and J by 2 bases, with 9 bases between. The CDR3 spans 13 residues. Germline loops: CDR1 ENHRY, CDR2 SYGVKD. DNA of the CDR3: TGTGCCATCAGTGCAGGACCGACCTACGAGCAGTACTTC. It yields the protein CAISAGPTYEQYF.

The CDR3 is CASSVKTGGYNADTQYF. The CDR3 DNA is TGTGCCAGCAGCGTAAAGACAGGAGGCTATAATGCAGATACGCAGTATTTT. The chain uses TRBV9 and TRBJ2-3; perhaps TRBD1 as D (6 bases). The CDR3 totals 17 residues. V lost 1 base and J 4 bases, leaving 19 bases between the germline ends. Germline V gives CDR1 SGDLS, CDR2 YYNGEE.

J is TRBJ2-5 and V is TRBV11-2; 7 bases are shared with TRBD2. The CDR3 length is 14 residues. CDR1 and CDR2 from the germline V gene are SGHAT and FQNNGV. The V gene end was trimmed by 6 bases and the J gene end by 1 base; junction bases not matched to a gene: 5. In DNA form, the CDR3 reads TGTGCCAGCAGGCATGGGGGGGGCCAAGAGACCCAGTACTTC. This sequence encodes CASRHGGGQETQYF. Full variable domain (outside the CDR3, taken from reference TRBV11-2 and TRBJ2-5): EAGVAQSPRYKIIEKRQSVAFWCNPISGHATLYWYQQILGQGPKLLIQFQNNGVVDDSQLPKDRFSAERLKGVDSTLKIQPAKLEDSAVYLCASRHGGGQETQYFGPGTRLLVL.

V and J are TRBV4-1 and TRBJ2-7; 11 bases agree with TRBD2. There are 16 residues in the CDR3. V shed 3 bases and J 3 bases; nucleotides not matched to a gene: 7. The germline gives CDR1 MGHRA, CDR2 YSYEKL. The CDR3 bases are TGCGCCAGCAGCCAGTTACTAGCGGGAGCCGTCTACGAGCAGTACTTC. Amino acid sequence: CASSQLLAGAVYEQYF.

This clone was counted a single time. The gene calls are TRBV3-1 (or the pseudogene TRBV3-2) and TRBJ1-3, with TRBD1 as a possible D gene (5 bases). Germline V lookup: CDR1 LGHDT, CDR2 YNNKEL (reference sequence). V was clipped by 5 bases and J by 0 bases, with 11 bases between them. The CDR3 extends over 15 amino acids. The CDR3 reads CASSFRQFSGNTIYF. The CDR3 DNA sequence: TGTGCCAGCAGCTTCCGACAGTTCTCTGGAAACACCATATATTTT.

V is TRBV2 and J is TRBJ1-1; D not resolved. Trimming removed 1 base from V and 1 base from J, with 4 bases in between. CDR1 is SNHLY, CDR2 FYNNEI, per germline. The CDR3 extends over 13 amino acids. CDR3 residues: CASSEGTNTEAFF. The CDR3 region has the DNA TGTGCCAGCAGTGAAGGGACGAACACTGAAGCTTTCTTT.

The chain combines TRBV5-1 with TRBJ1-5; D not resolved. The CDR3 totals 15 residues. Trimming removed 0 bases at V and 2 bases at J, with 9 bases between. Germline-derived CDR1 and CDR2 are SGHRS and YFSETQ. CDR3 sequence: CASSLDSGGNQPQHF. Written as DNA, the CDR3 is TGCGCCAGCAGCTTGGATAGTGGGGGCAATCAGCCCCAGCATTTT.

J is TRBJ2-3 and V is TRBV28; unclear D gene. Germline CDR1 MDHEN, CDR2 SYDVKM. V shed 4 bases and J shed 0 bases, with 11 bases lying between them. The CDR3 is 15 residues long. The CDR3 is CASSSSRRSTDTQYF. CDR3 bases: TGTGCCAGCAGTTCCTCCCGGCGGAGCACAGATACGCAGTATTTT.

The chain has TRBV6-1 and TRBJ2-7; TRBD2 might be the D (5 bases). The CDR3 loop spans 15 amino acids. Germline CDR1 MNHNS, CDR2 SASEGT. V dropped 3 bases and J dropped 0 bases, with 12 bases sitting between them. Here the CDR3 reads CASSDEAGRSYEQYF. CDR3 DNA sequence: TGTGCCAGCAGTGACGAGGCGGGCCGCTCCTACGAGCAGTACTTC.

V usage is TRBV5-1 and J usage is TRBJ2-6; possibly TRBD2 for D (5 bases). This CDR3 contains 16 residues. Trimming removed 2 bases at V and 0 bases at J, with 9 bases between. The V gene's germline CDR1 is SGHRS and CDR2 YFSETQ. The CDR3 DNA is TGCGCCAGCAGCTTCACTAGTTACTCTGGGGCCAACGTCCTGACTTTC. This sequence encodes CASSFTSYSGANVLTF.

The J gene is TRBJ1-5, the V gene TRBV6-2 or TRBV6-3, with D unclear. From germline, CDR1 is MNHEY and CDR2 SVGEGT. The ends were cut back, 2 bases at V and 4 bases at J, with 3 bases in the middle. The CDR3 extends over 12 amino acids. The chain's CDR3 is CASSYANQPQHF. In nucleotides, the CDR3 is TGTGCCAGCAGTTACGCAAATCAGCCCCAGCATTTT.

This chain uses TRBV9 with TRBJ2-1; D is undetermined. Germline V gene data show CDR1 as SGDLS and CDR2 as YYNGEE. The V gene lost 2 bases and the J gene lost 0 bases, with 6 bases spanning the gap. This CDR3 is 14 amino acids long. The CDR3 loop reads CASSVLYSYNEQFF. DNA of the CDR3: TGTGCCAGCAGCGTCCTTTACTCCTACAATGAGCAGTTCTTC.

CDR3 amino acids: CASSLERGGSPLHF. The CDR3 DNA sequence: TGCGCCAGCAGCTTGGAAAGGGGCGGTTCACCCCTCCACTTT. The V call is TRBV5-1, the J call TRBJ1-6; TRBD1 might be the D (5 bases). Germline V lookup: CDR1 SGHRS, CDR2 YFSETQ. V lost 0 bases to trimming and J lost 9 bases, with 10 bases between them. This CDR3 is 14 amino acids long.

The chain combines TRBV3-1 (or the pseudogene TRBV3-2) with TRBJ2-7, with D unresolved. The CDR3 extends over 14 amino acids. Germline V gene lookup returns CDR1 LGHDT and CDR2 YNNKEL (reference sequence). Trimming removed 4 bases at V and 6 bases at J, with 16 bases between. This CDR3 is CASSPRGILSEQYF. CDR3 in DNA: TGTGCCAGCAGCCCCCGTGGGATCCTTTCCGAGCAGTACTTC.

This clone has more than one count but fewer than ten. CDR3 amino acids: CASSGIFSGEETQYF. In DNA form, the CDR3 reads TGTGCCAGCAGCGGAATTTTTAGTGGGGAAGAGACCCAGTACTTC. The chain employs TRBV3-1 (or the pseudogene TRBV3-2) and TRBJ2-5, with D hard to call. This CDR3 comprises 15 residues. The V and J ends lost 5 bases and 3 bases respectively, with 16 bases between them. CDR1 is LGHDT and CDR2 is YNNKEL in the germline V gene (reference sequence).

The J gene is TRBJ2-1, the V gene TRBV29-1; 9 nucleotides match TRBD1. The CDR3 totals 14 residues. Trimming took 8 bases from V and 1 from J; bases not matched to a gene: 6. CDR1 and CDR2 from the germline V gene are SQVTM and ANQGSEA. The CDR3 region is CSPDRGGSYNEQFF. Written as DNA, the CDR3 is TGCAGCCCAGACAGGGGGGGTTCCTACAATGAGCAGTTCTTC.

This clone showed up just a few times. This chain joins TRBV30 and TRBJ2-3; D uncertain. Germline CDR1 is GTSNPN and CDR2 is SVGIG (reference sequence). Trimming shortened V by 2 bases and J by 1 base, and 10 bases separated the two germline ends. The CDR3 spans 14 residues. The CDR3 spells CAWSLTGGTDTQYF. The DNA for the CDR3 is TGTGCCTGGAGTTTAACTGGGGGCACAGATACGCAGTATTTT.

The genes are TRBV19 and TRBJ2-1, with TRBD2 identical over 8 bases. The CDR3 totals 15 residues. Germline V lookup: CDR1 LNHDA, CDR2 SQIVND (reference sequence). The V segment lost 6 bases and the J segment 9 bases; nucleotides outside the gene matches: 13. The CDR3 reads CASSETGTRVSEQFF. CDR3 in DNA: TGTGCCAGTAGCGAGACCGGGACTAGGGTTAGTGAGCAGTTCTTC.

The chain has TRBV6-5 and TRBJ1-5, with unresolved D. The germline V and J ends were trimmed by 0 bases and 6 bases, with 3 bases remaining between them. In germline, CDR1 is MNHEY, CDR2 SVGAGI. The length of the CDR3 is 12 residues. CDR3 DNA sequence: TGTGCCAGCAGTTACTCTGGTCAGCCCCAGCATTTT. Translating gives CASSYSGQPQHF.

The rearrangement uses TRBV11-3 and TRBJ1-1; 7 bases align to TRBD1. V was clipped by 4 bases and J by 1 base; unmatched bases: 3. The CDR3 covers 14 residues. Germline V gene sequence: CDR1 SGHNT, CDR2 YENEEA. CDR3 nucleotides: TGTGCCAGCAGCTGGGGACAGTCGAACACTGAAGCTTTCTTT. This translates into CASSWGQSNTEAFF.

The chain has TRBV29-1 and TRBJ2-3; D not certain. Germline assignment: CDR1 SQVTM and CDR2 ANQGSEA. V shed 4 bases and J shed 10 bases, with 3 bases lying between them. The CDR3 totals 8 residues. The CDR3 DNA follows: TGCAGCGTTGGTGCGCAGTATTTT. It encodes CSVGAQYF.

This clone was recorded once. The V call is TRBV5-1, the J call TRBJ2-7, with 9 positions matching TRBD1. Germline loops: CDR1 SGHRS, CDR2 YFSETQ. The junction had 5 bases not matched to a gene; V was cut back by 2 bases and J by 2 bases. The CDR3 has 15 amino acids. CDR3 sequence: CASSLPGTGTYEQYF. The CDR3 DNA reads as TGCGCCAGCAGCTTACCCGGGACAGGGACCTACGAGCAGTACTTC.

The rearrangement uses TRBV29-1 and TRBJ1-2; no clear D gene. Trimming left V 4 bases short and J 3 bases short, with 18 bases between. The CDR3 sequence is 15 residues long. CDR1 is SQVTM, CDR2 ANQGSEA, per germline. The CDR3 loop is CSVGFGGGRDYGYTF. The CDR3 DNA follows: TGCAGCGTTGGATTTGGAGGAGGACGGGACTATGGCTACACCTTC.

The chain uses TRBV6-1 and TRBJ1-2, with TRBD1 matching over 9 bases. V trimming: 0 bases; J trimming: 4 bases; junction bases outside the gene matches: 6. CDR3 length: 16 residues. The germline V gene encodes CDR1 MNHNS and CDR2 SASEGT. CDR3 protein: CASSEAGTGRRYGYTF. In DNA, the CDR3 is TGTGCCAGCAGTGAAGCGGGGACAGGGCGACGCTATGGCTACACCTTC.

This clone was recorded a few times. Written as DNA, the CDR3 is TGTGCCAGTAGTATAGGTGGGGGTCCAATATCTGGGGCCAACGTCCTGACTTTC. This codes for CASSIGGGPISGANVLTF. The rearrangement joins TRBV19 to TRBJ2-6, with D perhaps assigned TRBD1 or TRBD2 (5 bases each). Looked up from germline, CDR1 is LNHDA and CDR2 is SQIVND (reference sequence). The CDR3 totals 18 residues. The ends were cut back, 1 base at V and 1 base at J, with 14 bases in the middle. Full variable domain (outside the CDR3, taken from reference TRBV19 and TRBJ2-6): DGGITQSPKYLFRKEGQNVTLSCEQNLNHDAMYWYRQDPGQGLRLIYYSQIVNDFQKGDIAEGYSVSREKKESFPLTVTSAQKNPTAFYLCASSIGGGPISGANVLTFGAGSRLTVL.

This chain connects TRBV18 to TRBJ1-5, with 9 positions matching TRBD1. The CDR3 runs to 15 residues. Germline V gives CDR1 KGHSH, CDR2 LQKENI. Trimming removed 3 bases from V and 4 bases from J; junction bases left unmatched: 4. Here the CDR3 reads CASSPGQGMNQPQHF. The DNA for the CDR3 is TGTGCCAGCTCACCGGGACAGGGAATGAATCAGCCCCAGCATTTT.